Listed below are T cell receptor beta chains from one sample, sequenced in a study of T-cell memory formation after mild COVID-19. MiXCR, applied by TCRdb to the 5' RACE reads, yields one record per CDR3 protein. The sample consists of 200,000 to 250,000 distinct CDR3 sequences, 27% of them appearing once. The specimen was PBMCs or a T cell subset sorted from them (not recorded which). Receptor source: an adult woman who had mild COVID-19 (a few samples of this study predate the infection). Cell type and time point are not known. CDR3s include the opening cysteine and the closing phenylalanine or tryptophan. D genes are given only for firm matches. Clone size is given for some rows only: seen once, a few or many times, or a class if the clone is expanded.

V gene	D gene	J gene	clone size	CDR3 DNA	CDR3 protein
TRBV18	TRBD1	TRBJ2-2	.	TGTGCCAGCTCATCCGGGACAGAACTCTCTCTTTTCACCGGGGAGCTGTTTTTT	CASSSGTELSLFTGELFF
TRBV6-5	TRBD1	TRBJ2-2	.	TGTGCCAGCAGTTCCCGAATGGACAGGGGTCAGAACACCGGGGAGCTGTTTTTT	CASSSRMDRGQNTGELFF
TRBV11-2	.	TRBJ2-5	few	TGTGCCAGCAGTCTAGGGGTAAAAGAGACCCAGTACTTC	CASSLGVKETQYF
TRBV12-3/TRBV12-4	.	TRBJ1-1	once	TGTGCCAGCAGTCTCTCTGGGGCTTTCGAAGCTTTCTTT	CASSLSGAFEAFF
TRBV6-5	TRBD2	TRBJ2-1	.	TGTGCCAGCAGCCGACTAGCGGGAGCTATCGTCAATGAGCAGTTCTTC	CASSRLAGAIVNEQFF
TRBV9	.	TRBJ1-4	few	TGTGCCAGCAGCCCTAGTGACATAAGGCTGGTAGTGACTAATGAAAAACTGTTTTTT	CASSPSDIRLVVTNEKLFF
TRBV29-1	.	TRBJ2-3	.	TGCAGCGTTAGAGACGGGACAGATACGCAGTATTTT	CSVRDGTDTQYF
TRBV6-5	.	TRBJ2-1	few	TGTGCCAGCAGTTACTCGGGAGGGGGTTTGGATGAGCAGTTCTTC	CASSYSGGGLDEQFF
TRBV7-3	TRBD2	TRBJ2-3	.	TGTGCCAGCAGCGTATTGACTAGCCGAGACACAGATACGCAGTATTTT	CASSVLTSRDTDTQYF
TRBV12-3/TRBV12-4	.	TRBJ2-5	once	TGTGCCAGCGGGGTCGGGATCACCCAAGAGACCCAGTACTTC	CASGVGITQETQYF
TRBV7-9	TRBD2	TRBJ2-7	.	TGTGCCAGCAGCTTAAGCTGGACTAGCGGAACCTACGAGCAGTACTTC	CASSLSWTSGTYEQYF
TRBV5-6	.	TRBJ2-3	.	TGTGCCAGCAGCTTGGTCAGGGGCACAGATACGCAGTATTTT	CASSLVRGTDTQYF
TRBV6-1	.	TRBJ2-5	few	TGTGCCAGCACCTCACTCAAAAGGGGGGAGCAAGAGACCCAGTACTTC	CASTSLKRGEQETQYF
TRBV6-5	TRBD1	TRBJ1-1	few	TGTGCCAGCAGACGACAGGGGTACACTGAAGCTTTCTTT	CASRRQGYTEAFF
TRBV7-9	TRBD2	TRBJ2-2	few	TGTGCCAGCAGCTTAGCAGCGGGGGGGAACACCGGGGAGCTGTTTTTT	CASSLAAGGNTGELFF
TRBV9	TRBD1	TRBJ2-1	.	TGTGCCAGCAGCACACAGGGGAGCTCCTACAATGAGCAGTTCTTC	CASSTQGSSYNEQFF
TRBV5-5	TRBD2	TRBJ2-2	few	TGTGCCAGCAGCTTGTATATGGGGGGGTTCCCCGGGGAGCTGTTTTTT	CASSLYMGGFPGELFF
TRBV28	.	TRBJ2-3	.	TGTGCCAGCAGCCCCGCGTCCCGGCCAGATACGCAGTATTTT	CASSPASRPDTQYF
TRBV2	TRBD1	TRBJ2-7	.	TGTGCCAGCAGTGAATGGGACAGGGCCTATGAGCAGTACTTC	CASSEWDRAYEQYF
TRBV24-1	TRBD1	TRBJ1-1	few	TGTGCCACCAGTGAGTCGGGACAGGGGAACACTGAAGCTTTCTTT	CATSESGQGNTEAFF
TRBV5-1	TRBD1	TRBJ2-3	few	TGCGCCAGCAGCTTGCAGGACAGGAACACAGATACGCAGTATTTT	CASSLQDRNTDTQYF
TRBV2	TRBD2	TRBJ2-1	.	TGTGCCAGCTGGGGGGCTAGCGGGAAAGACAATGAGCAGTTCTTC	CASWGASGKDNEQFF
TRBV7-3	TRBD2	TRBJ2-5	many	TGTGCCAGCAGCTTAACTCGGGTAGCGGGGGAGTCCGGGACCCAGTACTTC	CASSLTRVAGESGTQYF
TRBV29-1	TRBD1	TRBJ2-7	.	TGCAGCGTGACCGTACAGGGGACCTACGAGCAGTACTTC	CSVTVQGTYEQYF
TRBV30	TRBD2	TRBJ2-1	.	TGTGCCTGGGTCGGGCGGGAGGGACTTTACAATGAGCAGTTCTTC	CAWVGREGLYNEQFF
TRBV7-9	TRBD2	TRBJ2-2	.	TGTGCCAGCAGCTTAGACCCCGGACTAGCGGGAGGTTCCGGGGAGCTGTTTTTT	CASSLDPGLAGGSGELFF
TRBV21-1	.	TRBJ2-7	.	TGTGCCAGCAACCGGACAGCCGGAAAGTGGCGGCAGTACTTC	CASNRTAGKWRQYF
TRBV20-1	TRBD2	TRBJ2-4	few	TGCAGTGCTAGAGATGAGCGGGGCGGGAGGGTGGCCAAAAACATTCAGTACTTC	CSARDERGGRVAKNIQYF
TRBV18	.	TRBJ1-1	many	TGTGCCAGCTCACCGACGGGGAACACTGAAGCTTTCTTT	CASSPTGNTEAFF
TRBV10-3	.	TRBJ1-1	.	TGTGCCATCAGTGAGTCAATGGGCAGCCTGAACACTGAAGCTTTCTTT	CAISESMGSLNTEAFF
TRBV15	.	TRBJ2-2	few	TGTGCCACCAGCAGAGATTGGGGAACCGGGGAGCTGTTTTTT	CATSRDWGTGELFF
TRBV6-2/TRBV6-3	.	TRBJ2-1	many	TGTGCCAGCACCCCGGGACTGGGCGGCCATGAGCAGTTCTTC	CASTPGLGGHEQFF
TRBV30	.	TRBJ2-2	few	TGTGCCTGGACCCAGCAGGGGTACACCGGGGAGCTGTTTTTT	CAWTQQGYTGELFF
TRBV5-1	.	TRBJ2-3	few	TGCGCCAGCAGCCCGGGGCACGTTAGCACAGATACGCAGTATTTT	CASSPGHVSTDTQYF
TRBV29-1	.	TRBJ1-1	few	TGCAGCGTTGAAGATCCCAGCAAAGCTTTCTTT	CSVEDPSKAFF
TRBV7-2	.	TRBJ2-3	many	TGTGCCAGCAGCCGCGGGCCTAGCACAGATACGCAGTATTTT	CASSRGPSTDTQYF
TRBV19	.	TRBJ1-2	.	TGTGCCAGTAGTCAAAACCGCGGCGGCTACACCTTC	CASSQNRGGYTF
TRBV7-9	TRBD2	TRBJ2-7	few	TGTGCCAGCAGCTTAGCCTTAGCGGGAGGCTACGAGCAGTACTTC	CASSLALAGGYEQYF
TRBV4-2	TRBD2	TRBJ2-1	few	TGTGCCAGCAGCCAAGATGGGACTAGCGGGAGGGAGCAGTTCTTC	CASSQDGTSGREQFF
TRBV18	.	TRBJ1-4	.	TGTGCCAGCTCACCGGGGCAGGGCTTCTCCAATGAAAAACTGTTTTTT	CASSPGQGFSNEKLFF
TRBV5-1	TRBD2	TRBJ2-7	.	TGCGCCAGCAGGCTCACCCCGGGACTAAGGGACTACGAGCAGTACTTC	CASRLTPGLRDYEQYF
TRBV7-9	TRBD2	TRBJ2-1	.	TGTGCCAGCAGCCGCGCTAGCGGGAGGTTCAATGAGCAGTTCTTC	CASSRASGRFNEQFF
TRBV6-5	.	TRBJ1-3	.	TGTGCCAGCAGAACAGGGAGGGGAAACACCATATATTTT	CASRTGRGNTIYF
TRBV5-1	TRBD1	TRBJ1-4	.	TGCGCCAGCAGCTTGAAGTGGGAACAGGGGGATGAAAAACTGTTTTTT	CASSLKWEQGDEKLFF
TRBV7-7	TRBD1	TRBJ2-5	few	TGTGCCGTGGGACAGGGGAGAGAGACCCAGTACTTC	CAVGQGRETQYF
TRBV7-9	.	TRBJ2-1	few	TGTGCCAGCAGCTTATACTACAATGAGCAGTTCTTC	CASSLYYNEQFF
TRBV20-1	.	TRBJ1-1	once	TGCAGTGCTAGGCAGGGAAGGTCCACTGAAGCTTTCTTT	CSARQGRSTEAFF
TRBV9	TRBD1	TRBJ1-2	.	TGTGCCAGCAGCGTAGTAGGGACAGGGTCCGTCGGCTACACCTTC	CASSVVGTGSVGYTF
TRBV7-7	TRBD2	TRBJ2-5	.	TGTGCCAGCAGCCCCGCGACCCGACTAGCGGGGGAAGAGACCCAGTACTTC	CASSPATRLAGEETQYF
TRBV20-1	.	TRBJ1-2	once	TGCAGTGCTAGATGGACAGTCTATGGCTACACCTTC	CSARWTVYGYTF
TRBV11-2	.	TRBJ2-3	few	TGTGCCAGCAGCTTAGATTCGTGGGGGAACCCGCCTCGCACAGATACGCAGTATTTT	CASSLDSWGNPPRTDTQYF
TRBV20-1	.	TRBJ1-1	.	TGCAGTGCTAGGGGTTCTGGGGGAGCTTTCTTT	CSARGSGGAFF
TRBV6-1	.	TRBJ1-1	few	TGTGCCAGCAGTGAATATGAGGACGGAGGGAACACTGAAGCTTTCTTT	CASSEYEDGGNTEAFF
TRBV5-1	.	TRBJ2-5	few	TGCGCCAGCAGCTTGGTGGCGAGCCAAGAGACCCAGTACTTC	CASSLVASQETQYF
TRBV9	TRBD1	TRBJ2-7	.	TGTGCCAGCAGCGTAACACACGACAGGGCTTACGAGCAGTACTTC	CASSVTHDRAYEQYF